A selection of T cell receptor beta chains follows, all from one sample in a study of human T cells and chemical hapten exposure. TCRdb passed the RACE reads through MiXCR, listing each CDR3 protein once. The top ten hold around 8.2% of the sample, which has about 360,000 distinct CDR3 sequences, 5.5% to 8% seen once. The sample here was whole blood, taken in connection with sensitization to the hapten diphenylcyclopropenone (DPC). These TCRs come from a woman between 18 and 29 years old with alopecia areata. Some clones in this sample may be carry-over from other donors' samples. CDR3s include the opening cysteine and the closing phenylalanine or tryptophan. D genes are given only for firm matches. The size entry is marked missing in some rows and otherwise reads once, few, many or a size class.

TGCGCCAGCAGCCTGGAGGGACGCCGAGAGACCCAGTACTTC,CASSLEGRRETQYF,NA,14,TRBV5-1,few,TRBJ2-5
TGTGCCAGCATAAGTGCAGGCGTTAATGGCTACACCTTC,CASISAGVNGYTF,NA,13,TRBV6-1,NA,TRBJ1-2
TGTGCCAGCAGAGGGACAGTAACTAACTATGGCTACACCTTC,CASRGTVTNYGYTF,TRBD1,14,TRBV27,NA,TRBJ1-2
TGTGCCATCAGTGACCTACTGACTAGCGGGGGGCCTAGCACAGATACGCAGTATTTT,CAISDLLTSGGPSTDTQYF,TRBD2,19,TRBV10-3,NA,TRBJ2-3
TGCAGTGCTACCGACCTTAGCAATCAGCCCCAGCATTTT,CSATDLSNQPQHF,NA,13,TRBV20-1,NA,TRBJ1-5
TGTGCCAGCAGCTTATCCTGGGCTGCCACAGATACGCAGTATTTT,CASSLSWAATDTQYF,NA,15,TRBV7-2,many,TRBJ2-3
TGCGCCAGCAGCCCGGGACAGGAGACTCCCACAGATACGCAGTATTTT,CASSPGQETPTDTQYF,TRBD1,16,TRBV5-1,few,TRBJ2-3
TGTGCCAGCAGCTTAGCTCTCACTGGCTCTGGAAACACCATATATTTT,CASSLALTGSGNTIYF,NA,16,TRBV7-9,many,TRBJ1-3
TGTGCCAGCAGCCGCCCTTATCGGGGAGGCAGCACTGAAGCTTTCTTT,CASSRPYRGGSTEAFF,NA,16,TRBV6-2/TRBV6-3,NA,TRBJ1-1
TGCGCCAGCAGCTTGGAGTCCGGGGGCGCGTATGGCTACACCTTC,CASSLESGGAYGYTF,NA,15,TRBV5-1,NA,TRBJ1-2
TGTGCCAGCAGTTACGAGACTAGCGGGGTCACAGATACGCAGTATTTT,CASSYETSGVTDTQYF,TRBD2,16,TRBV6-2/TRBV6-3,once,TRBJ2-3
TGTGCCAGCAACCCCGATCGACGCGGGCGATACGAGCAGTACTTC,CASNPDRRGRYEQYF,NA,15,TRBV6-6,many,TRBJ2-7